The rows below give T cell receptor beta chains drawn from one sample of a study of blood T cell repertoires in COVID-19. Repertoires were generated with immunoSEQ multiplex PCR, while TCRdb's copy carries only in-frame clones and drops some. The data contain around 280,000 clones, about 89% of them singletons. The sequencing sample was made of PBMCs or T cells enriched from blood (not recorded which). The receptors were gathered from a woman aged 40 to 49 who had recovered from COVID-19. Both conserved end residues are part of each CDR3. D genes are given only for firm matches. Expanded clones get a size class; other rows say once, few or many, or leave the size out.

size,V,J,D,CDR3,DNA
.,TRBV11-3,TRBJ1-1,.,CASSAQGRTEAFF,TGTGCCAGCAGCGCACAGGGACGAACTGAAGCTTTCTTT
.,TRBV12-5,TRBJ1-6,TRBD1,CASGSTGDGWIAYNSPLHF,TGTGCTAGTGGTTCCACAGGGGATGGGTGGATTGCCTATAATTCACCCCTCCACTTT
.,TRBV6-4,TRBJ2-3,TRBD2,CASSAGVGTDTQYF,TGTGCCAGCAGCGCGGGAGTGGGAACAGATACGCAGTATTTT
.,TRBV5-1,TRBJ1-3,.,CASSREGGFGNTIYF,TGCGCCAGCAGCCGCGAAGGAGGGTTTGGAAACACCATATATTTT
.,TRBV6-1,TRBJ2-2,TRBD2,CASSARGREGTLQLFF,TGTGCCAGCAGTGCTCGGGGGCGGGAGGGCACCCTGCAGCTGTTTTTT
.,TRBV2,TRBJ1-1,.,CASRSQGNTEAFF,TGTGCCAGCAGATCACAGGGGAACACTGAAGCTTTCTTT
.,TRBV4-1,TRBJ1-1,TRBD1,CASSQAPDRAGGGTEAFF,TGCGCCAGCAGCCAAGCCCCCGACAGGGCAGGAGGAGGCACTGAAGCTTTCTTT
.,TRBV11-2,TRBJ2-1,TRBD2,CASSLRQRLAGDNEQFF,TGTGCCAGCAGCTTAAGGCAGCGTCTAGCGGGGGACAATGAGCAGTTCTTC
once,TRBV7-2,TRBJ1-4,TRBD1,CASRVQGTANEKLFF,TGTGCCAGCAGAGTACAGGGGACGGCTAATGAAAAACTGTTTTTT
.,TRBV9,TRBJ2-5,.,CASSVGGGASETQYF,TGTGCCAGCAGCGTAGGTGGGGGGGCGTCGGAGACCCAGTACTTC
.,TRBV19,TRBJ1-5,.,CASSAIQGRGQPQHF,TGTGCCAGTAGTGCAATACAGGGTCGCGGTCAGCCCCAGCATTTT
few,TRBV2,TRBJ2-1,TRBD2,CASRGWLAGIYNEQFF,TGTGCCAGCAGGGGGTGGCTAGCGGGGATCTACAATGAGCAGTTCTTC
.,TRBV5-4,TRBJ2-7,TRBD2,CASSFWSGGPYEQYF,TGTGCCAGCAGCTTTTGGTCGGGAGGGCCCTACGAGCAGTACTTC
.,TRBV5-8,TRBJ2-3,TRBD2,CASSLSGATQYF,TGTGCCAGCTCCCTTAGCGGGGCTACGCAGTATTTT
.,TRBV5-1,TRBJ1-5,.,CASSFDFTDGQPQHF,TGCGCCAGCAGCTTTGACTTCACCGACGGGCAGCCCCAGCATTTT
.,TRBV7-2,TRBJ1-1,.,CASSLYGITNTEAFF,TGTGCCAGCAGCTTATACGGGATAACGAACACTGAAGCTTTCTTT
.,TRBV7-9,TRBJ2-7,TRBD1,CASSLAGTDEQYF,TGTGCCAGCAGCTTAGCCGGGACAGACGAGCAGTACTTC
.,TRBV5-4,TRBJ1-2,TRBD1,CASSLATGAGGYTF,TGTGCCAGCAGCTTGGCGACAGGGGCAGGAGGCTACACCTTC
.,TRBV10-3,TRBJ1-5,.,CAISGSGGDYNQPQHF,TGTGCCATCAGTGGGTCCGGGGGGGACTACAATCAGCCCCAGCATTTT
.,TRBV11-2,TRBJ2-3,TRBD2,CASSSIAGGGADTQYF,TGTGCCAGCAGCTCTATAGCGGGAGGAGGCGCAGATACGCAGTATTTT
.,TRBV5-1,TRBJ1-5,.,CASSWGDRSNQPQHF,TGCGCCAGCAGCTGGGGGGACCGTAGCAATCAGCCCCAGCATTTT
.,TRBV6-5,TRBJ1-1,TRBD1,CATTRRQGHTEAFF,TGTGCCACCACGAGGAGACAGGGGCACACTGAAGCTTTCTTT
.,TRBV6-5,TRBJ1-2,.,CASSPRDFYGYTF,TGTGCCAGCAGTCCCCGGGACTTCTATGGCTACACCTTC
.,TRBV2,TRBJ1-1,TRBD1,CASSGQVVNTEAFF,TGTGCCAGCAGCGGACAGGTTGTTAACACTGAAGCTTTCTTT
.,TRBV2,TRBJ2-5,TRBD2,CASRETSGTQYF,TGTGCCAGCAGGGAGACTAGCGGGACCCAGTACTTC
.,TRBV4-1,TRBJ1-5,.,CASSQGRVPQPQHF,TGCGCCAGCAGCCAAGGGAGGGTCCCTCAGCCCCAGCATTTT
.,TRBV15,TRBJ2-7,TRBD2,CATSRPGTITEQYF,TGTGCCACCAGCAGACCGGGGACTATAACCGAGCAGTACTTC
.,TRBV18,TRBJ1-4,TRBD1,CASSPDRGSEKLFF,TGTGCCAGCTCACCGGACAGGGGAAGTGAAAAACTGTTTTTT
.,TRBV30,TRBJ1-5,.,CAWRGTYSNQPQHF,TGTGCCTGGAGGGGGACTTATAGCAATCAGCCCCAGCATTTT
.,TRBV20-1,TRBJ2-7,TRBD2,CSASSGTGLALDEQYF,TGCAGTGCAAGTTCAGGGACGGGACTAGCCCTTGACGAGCAGTACTTC
.,TRBV5-5,TRBJ2-2,TRBD1,CASSGGQGWTGELFF,TGTGCCAGCAGCGGAGGACAGGGTTGGACCGGGGAGCTGTTTTTT
.,TRBV12-5,TRBJ1-5,TRBD1,CASGTRPSGGSNQPQHF,TGTGCTAGTGGTACTCGCCCCTCAGGGGGGAGCAATCAGCCCCAGCATTTT
few,TRBV10-1,TRBJ1-1,.,CASRDFPQTPMSPEAFF,TGCGCCAGCAGGGATTTTCCACAGACCCCCATGAGCCCTGAAGCTTTCTTT
.,TRBV2,TRBJ1-1,TRBD1,CASSFDRGGTEAFF,TGTGCCAGCAGCTTCGACAGGGGTGGTACTGAAGCTTTCTTT
few,TRBV5-1,TRBJ2-1,TRBD1,CASRRDRGVYEQFF,TGCGCCAGCCGCCGGGACAGGGGGGTTTACGAGCAGTTCTTC
.,TRBV7-2,TRBJ2-7,TRBD2,CASSRGLAGANEQYF,TGTGCCAGCAGCCGGGGACTAGCGGGAGCGAACGAGCAGTACTTC
.,TRBV28,TRBJ1-1,TRBD1,CASRGQGLGEAFF,TGTGCCAGCAGGGGACAGGGATTAGGTGAAGCTTTCTTT
.,TRBV25-1,TRBJ2-5,TRBD2,CASSSSGREETQYF,TGTGCCAGCAGCTCCAGCGGGAGAGAAGAGACCCAGTACTTC
few,TRBV6-6,TRBJ2-3,TRBD2,CASRLAVDADTQYF,TGTGCCAGCAGACTAGCGGTGGATGCAGATACGCAGTATTTT
.,TRBV5-1,TRBJ2-7,.,CASSLDFYEQYF,TGCGCCAGCAGCTTGGACTTCTACGAGCAGTACTTC
.,TRBV6-2/TRBV6-3,TRBJ2-1,TRBD2,CASSYSMVGRGNEQFF,TGTGCCAGCAGTTACTCGATGGTCGGGAGGGGCAATGAGCAGTTCTTC
.,TRBV29-1,TRBJ1-1,TRBD1,CSVERTGVGDTEAFF,TGCAGCGTTGAGAGGACAGGGGTCGGTGACACTGAAGCTTTCTTT
.,TRBV2,TRBJ2-1,TRBD2,CASRPTPLAYYNEQFF,TGTGCCAGCAGACCGACGCCACTAGCGTACTACAATGAGCAGTTCTTC
.,TRBV27,TRBJ1-4,.,CASSFPPATNEKLFF,TGTGCCAGCAGTTTCCCCCCCGCAACTAATGAAAAACTGTTTTTT
.,TRBV11-2,TRBJ1-4,.,CASSLNRGNEKLFF,TGTGCCAGCAGCTTAAATAGGGGGAATGAAAAACTGTTTTTT